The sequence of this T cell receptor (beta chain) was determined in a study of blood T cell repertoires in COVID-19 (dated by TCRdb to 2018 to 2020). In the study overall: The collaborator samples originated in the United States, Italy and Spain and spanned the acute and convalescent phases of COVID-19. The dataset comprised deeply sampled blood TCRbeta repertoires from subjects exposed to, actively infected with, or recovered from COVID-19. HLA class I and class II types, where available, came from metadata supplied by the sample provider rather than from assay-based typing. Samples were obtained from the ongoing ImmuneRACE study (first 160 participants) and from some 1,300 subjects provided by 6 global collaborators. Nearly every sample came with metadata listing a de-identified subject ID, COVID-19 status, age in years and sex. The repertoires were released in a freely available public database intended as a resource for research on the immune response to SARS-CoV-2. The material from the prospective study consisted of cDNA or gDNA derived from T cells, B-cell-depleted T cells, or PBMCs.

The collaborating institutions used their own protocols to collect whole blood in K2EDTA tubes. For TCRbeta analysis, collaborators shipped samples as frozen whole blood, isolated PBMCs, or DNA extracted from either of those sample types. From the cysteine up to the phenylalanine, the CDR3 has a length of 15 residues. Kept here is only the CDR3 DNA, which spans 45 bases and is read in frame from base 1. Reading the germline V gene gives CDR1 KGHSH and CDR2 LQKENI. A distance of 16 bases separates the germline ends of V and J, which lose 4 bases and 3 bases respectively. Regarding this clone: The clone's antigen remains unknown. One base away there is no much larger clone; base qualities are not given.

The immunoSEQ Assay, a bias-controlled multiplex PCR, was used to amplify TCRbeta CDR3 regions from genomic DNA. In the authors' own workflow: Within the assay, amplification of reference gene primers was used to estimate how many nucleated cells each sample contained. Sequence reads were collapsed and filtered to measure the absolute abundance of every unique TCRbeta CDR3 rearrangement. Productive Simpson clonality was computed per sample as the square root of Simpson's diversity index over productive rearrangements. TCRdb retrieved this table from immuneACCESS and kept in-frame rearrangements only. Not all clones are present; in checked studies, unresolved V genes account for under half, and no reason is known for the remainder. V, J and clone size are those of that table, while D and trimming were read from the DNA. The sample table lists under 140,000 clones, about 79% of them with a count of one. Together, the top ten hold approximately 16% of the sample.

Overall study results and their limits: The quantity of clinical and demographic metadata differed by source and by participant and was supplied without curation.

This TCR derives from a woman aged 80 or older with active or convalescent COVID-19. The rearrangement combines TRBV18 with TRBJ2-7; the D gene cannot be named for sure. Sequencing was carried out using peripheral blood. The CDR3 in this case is CASSLPGLVGYEQYF. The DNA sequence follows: TGTGCCAGCTCACTACCGGGTCTAGTTGGCTACGAGCAGTACTTC.